One sample yielded the 16 T cell receptor beta chains listed below, sequenced in a study of response to subunit inactivated influenza vaccine. Each CDR3 protein gets one entry after TCRdb re-called the RT-PCR reads with MiXCR. The sample lists 500,000 to 550,000 distinct CDR3 sequences, approximately 7.1% seen once, with over 10% in the top ten. Here the sequenced sample was PBMCs from blood, taken about 24 months after vaccination. The origin of the receptors is a man in his fifties or sixties who received an inactivated influenza vaccine.

This clonotype has a handful of counts. The rearrangement uses TRBV5-1 and TRBJ2-1, with TRBD2 matching 13 bases. CDR3 length equals 18 residues. After removal of 1 base from V and 5 bases from J, the junction contained 9 bases not matched to a gene. Germline loops: CDR1 SGHRS, CDR2 YFSETQ. CDR3 residues: CASSLWTSGSRIDNEQFF. In DNA form, the CDR3 reads TGCGCCAGCAGCTTGTGGACTAGCGGGAGTCGGATAGACAATGAGCAGTTCTTC.

This clonotype was seen a handful of times. The chain links TRBV7-9 to TRBJ2-3, with a possible D match to TRBD1 (6 bases). Germline CDR1 reads SEHNR; CDR2 reads FQNEAQ (reference sequence). V was trimmed by 5 bases and J by 2 bases, leaving 14 bases between them. The CDR3 length is 15 residues. CDR3 residues: CASSRLGQNTDTQYF. The CDR3 DNA sequence: TGTGCCAGCAGCCGTCTCGGACAGAACACAGATACGCAGTATTTT. Full variable domain (rest looked up from reference TRBV7-9 and TRBJ2-3): DTGVSQNPRHKITKRGQNVTFRCDPISEHNRLYWYRQTLGQGPEFLTYFQNEAQLEKSRLLSDRFSAERPKGSFSTLEIQRTEQGDSAMYLCASSRLGQNTDTQYFGPGTRLTVL.

J is TRBJ2-3 and V is TRBV6-1, with 9 bases matching TRBD1. There are 16 residues in the CDR3. Trimming removed 4 bases from V and 0 bases from J; junction bases left unmatched: 5. From germline, CDR1 is MNHNS and CDR2 SASEGT. The CDR3 here is CASSAQGALSTDTQYF. CDR3 coding DNA: TGTGCCAGCAGTGCACAGGGGGCGCTTAGCACAGATACGCAGTATTTT.

This clonotype showed up many times. The chain employs TRBV5-1 and TRBJ2-3; 7 bases agree with TRBD2. Germline CDR1 is SGHRS and CDR2 is YFSETQ. The J segment lost 0 bases and the V segment lost 4 bases, leaving 8 bases of the junction unmatched. The CDR3 sequence is 16 residues long. CDR3 DNA sequence: TGCGCCAGCAGCACCGGGGGGTCCTCTAGCACAGATACGCAGTATTTT. This codes for CASSTGGSSSTDTQYF.

This clonotype was counted at least ten times. The rearrangement links TRBV5-1 to TRBJ2-1; 11 bases match TRBD2. Germline V lookup: CDR1 SGHRS, CDR2 YFSETQ. This CDR3 contains 18 residues. The junction had 6 bases not matched to a gene; V was cut back by 1 base and J by 0 bases. The CDR3 sequence: CASSLTTSGTSSYNEQFF. For the CDR3, the DNA is TGCGCCAGCAGCTTGACGACTAGCGGGACGAGCTCCTACAATGAGCAGTTCTTC.

This clonotype was seen repeatedly, ten times or more. This chain connects TRBV15 to TRBJ1-5; D remains ambiguous. V lost 0 bases to trimming and J lost 0 bases, with 6 bases between them. This CDR3 region has 15 residues. Germline CDR1 LNHNV, CDR2 YYDKDF (reference sequence). This CDR3 reads CATSRDKGSNQPQHF. CDR3 nucleotides: TGTGCCACCAGCAGAGATAAGGGTAGCAATCAGCCCCAGCATTTT.

This clonotype showed up many times. The chain couples TRBV20-1 to TRBJ2-1; 9 positions agree with TRBD2. Germline V gene sequence: CDR1 DFQATT, CDR2 SNEGSKA (reference sequence). V lost 1 base, J lost 12 bases, and 10 bases stayed unmatched. CDR3 length equals 14 residues. The CDR3, as DNA: TGCAGTGCTAGAGGGGCGGGAGGGGGTAGTAGGCAGTTCTTC. Translation: CSARGAGGGSRQFF.

This clonotype came up many times. The V call is TRBV7-2, the J call TRBJ2-7, with D tentatively TRBD1 (5 bases). Trimming took off 5 bases at V and 0 bases at J, with 11 bases between the two ends. Germline loops: CDR1 SGHTA, CDR2 FQGNSA. The CDR3 has 14 amino acids. CDR3 DNA sequence: TGTGCCAGCAGCCGTGACAGTTTCTCCTACGAGCAGTACTTC. Residues: CASSRDSFSYEQYF.

This clonotype was picked up a small number of times. The J gene is TRBJ2-7, the V gene TRBV25-1; D possibly corresponds to TRBD2 (7 bases). V gave up 5 bases and J gave up 2 bases, with 19 bases separating them. Germline V CDR1 and CDR2: MGHDK, SYGVNS. This CDR3 region has 16 residues. The CDR3 sequence is CASSPRTGRAPYEQYF. DNA for the CDR3: TGTGCCAGCAGTCCCCGTACAGGGAGGGCCCCCTACGAGCAGTACTTC.

In its sample, this clonotype was seen many times. V is TRBV28 and J is TRBJ2-1; 9 nucleotides agree with TRBD1. V lost 5 bases, J lost 2 bases, and 4 bases stayed unmatched. Germline-derived CDR1 and CDR2 are MDHEN and SYDVKM. The CDR3 totals 15 residues. The CDR3 bases are TGTGCCAGCAGTGAACAGGGGGCACCCTACAATGAGCAGTTCTTC. This gives the protein CASSEQGAPYNEQFF.

This clonotype showed up just once. A junction end diverges from the germline sequence, so it may reflect a read error. This sequence joins TRBV29-1 and TRBJ2-1, with TRBD1 matching 9 bases. The germline CDR1 and CDR2 sequences are SQVTM and ANQGSEA. CDR3 size: 15 residues. The CDR3 sequence: CNVARDRAYYNEQFF. In DNA form, the CDR3 reads TGCAACGTTGCCCGGGACAGGGCCTACTACAATGAGCAGTTCTTC.

The J gene is TRBJ2-7, the V gene TRBV5-1; D gene unclear. V lost 4 bases and J lost 2, with 13 bases in between. The CDR3 runs to 14 residues. CDR1 and CDR2 (germline): SGHRS, YFSETQ. CDR3 nucleotide sequence: TGCGCCAGCAGCGAAGGCAGAATCGCCTACGAGCAGTACTTC. This gives the protein CASSEGRIAYEQYF.

This clonotype was counted ten times or more. The chain is built from TRBV20-1 and TRBJ1-3, with D maybe TRBD1 (6 bases). The CDR3 has 12 residues. The V and J ends lost 2 bases and 8 bases respectively, with 10 bases between them. Germline CDR1 reads DFQATT; CDR2 reads SNEGSKA (reference sequence). Written as DNA, the CDR3 is TGCAGTGCTAGAAACAGGGTTGACACCATATATTTT. Translating gives CSARNRVDTIYF.

This clonotype has a handful of counts. At one boundary the junction diverges from the germline segment, which might be a read error. The rearrangement uses TRBV6-1 and TRBJ2-7, with 10 positions matching TRBD1. The CDR3 loop spans 15 amino acids. CDR1 is MNHNS and CDR2 is SASEGT in the germline V gene. CDR3: CASREGGTGVYEQYF. As DNA, the CDR3 is TGTGCCAGCAGGGAAGGTGGGACAGGGGTTTACGAGCAGTACTTC.

This clonotype has a handful of counts. The V call is TRBV29-1, the J call TRBJ2-7; D might be TRBD1 or TRBD2, each matching 5 bases. This CDR3 is built from 12 residues. Germline loops: CDR1 SQVTM, CDR2 ANQGSEA. With 3 bases removed from V and 7 bases from J, the gap between germline ends came to 13 bases. CDR3 coding DNA: TGCAGCGTTGATCAGGGCCGGGATGAGCAGTACTTC. Protein sequence: CSVDQGRDEQYF.

At least ten counts were recorded for this clonotype. The chain couples TRBV7-2 to TRBJ2-7; D unclear. CDR3 length equals 13 residues. V was clipped by 1 base and J by 4 bases, with 8 bases between them. In germline, CDR1 is SGHTA, CDR2 FQGNSA. The CDR3 DNA reads TGTGCCAGCAGCTTAGGGACCGAGTACGAGCAGTACTTC. It translates to CASSLGTEYEQYF. Based on the CDR3 plus reference TRBV7-2 and TRBJ2-7, the full variable domain is GAGVSQSPSNKVTEKGKDVELRCDPISGHTALYWYRQSLGQGLEFLIYFQGNSAPDKSGLPSDRFSAERTGGSVSTLTIQRTQQEDSAVYLCASSLGTEYEQYFGPGTRLTVT.